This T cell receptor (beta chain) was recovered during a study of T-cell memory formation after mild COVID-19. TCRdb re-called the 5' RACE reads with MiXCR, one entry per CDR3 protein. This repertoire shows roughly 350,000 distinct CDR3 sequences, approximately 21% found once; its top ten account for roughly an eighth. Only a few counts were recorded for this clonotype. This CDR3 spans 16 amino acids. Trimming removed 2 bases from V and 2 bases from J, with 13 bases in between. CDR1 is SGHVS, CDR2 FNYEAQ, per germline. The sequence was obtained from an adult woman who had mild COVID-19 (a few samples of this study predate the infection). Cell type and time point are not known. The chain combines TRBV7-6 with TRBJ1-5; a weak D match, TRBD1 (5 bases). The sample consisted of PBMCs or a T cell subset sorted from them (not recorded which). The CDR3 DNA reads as TGTGCCAGCAGCTTAAGGCAGGGCGCCGGCAATCAGCCCCAGCATTTT. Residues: CASSLRQGAGNQPQHF.